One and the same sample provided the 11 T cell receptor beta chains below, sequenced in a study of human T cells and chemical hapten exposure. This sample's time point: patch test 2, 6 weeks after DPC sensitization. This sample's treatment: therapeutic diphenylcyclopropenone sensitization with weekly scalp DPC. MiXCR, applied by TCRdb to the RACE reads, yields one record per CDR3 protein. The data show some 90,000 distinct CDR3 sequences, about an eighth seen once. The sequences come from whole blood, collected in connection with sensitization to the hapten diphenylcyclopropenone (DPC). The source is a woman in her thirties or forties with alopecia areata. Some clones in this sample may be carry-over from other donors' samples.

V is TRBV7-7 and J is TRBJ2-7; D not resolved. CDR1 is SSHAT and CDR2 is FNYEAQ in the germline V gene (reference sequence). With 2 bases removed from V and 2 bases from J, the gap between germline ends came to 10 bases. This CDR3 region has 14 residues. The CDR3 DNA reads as TGTGCCAGCAGCTTAAGTGACGGCCCCTACGAGCAGTACTTC. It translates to CASSLSDGPYEQYF.

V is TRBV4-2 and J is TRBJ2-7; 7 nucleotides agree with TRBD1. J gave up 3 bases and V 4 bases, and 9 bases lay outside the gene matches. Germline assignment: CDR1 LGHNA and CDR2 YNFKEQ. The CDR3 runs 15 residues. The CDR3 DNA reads TGTGCCAGCAGCCGATCCCGGGACAGCAACTACGAGCAGTACTTC. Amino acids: CASSRSRDSNYEQYF.

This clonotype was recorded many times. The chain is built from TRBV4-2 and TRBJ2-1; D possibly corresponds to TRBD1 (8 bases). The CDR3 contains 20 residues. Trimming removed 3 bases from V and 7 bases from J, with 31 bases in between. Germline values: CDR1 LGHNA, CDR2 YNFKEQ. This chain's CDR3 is CASSHDRGFLVGRGSNEQFF. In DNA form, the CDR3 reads TGTGCCAGCAGCCACGACAGGGGATTTTTGGTTGGCCGCGGGAGTAATGAGCAGTTCTTC.

CDR3 loop: CASGGQGAIQPQHF. The CDR3 DNA reads TGTGCCAGTGGGGGACAGGGGGCTATTCAGCCCCAGCATTTT. V and J are TRBV19 and TRBJ1-5, with 12 bases aligning to TRBD1. The CDR3 runs to 14 residues. The J segment lost 6 bases and the V segment lost 8 bases, leaving 5 bases of the junction unmatched. CDR1 and CDR2 from the germline V gene are LNHDA and SQIVND (reference sequence).

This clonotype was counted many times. As DNA, the CDR3 is TGTGCCAGCAGGGGGACAAGGAACACTGAAGCTTTCTTT. This sequence encodes CASRGTRNTEAFF. The chain links TRBV6-1 to TRBJ1-1; possible D gene TRBD1, 6 bases. From germline, CDR1 is MNHNS and CDR2 SASEGT. V dropped 6 bases and J dropped 1 base, with 9 bases sitting between them. The CDR3 loop spans 13 amino acids.

The CDR3 reads CASNSGILYNEQFF. DNA of the CDR3: TGCGCCAGCAATAGCGGGATCCTCTACAATGAGCAGTTCTTC. The chain links TRBV5-1 to TRBJ2-1; 8 nucleotides agree with TRBD2. V shed 6 bases, J shed 3 bases, and the junction held 5 bases outside the gene matches. The germline gives CDR1 SGHRS, CDR2 YFSETQ. The CDR3 totals 14 residues.

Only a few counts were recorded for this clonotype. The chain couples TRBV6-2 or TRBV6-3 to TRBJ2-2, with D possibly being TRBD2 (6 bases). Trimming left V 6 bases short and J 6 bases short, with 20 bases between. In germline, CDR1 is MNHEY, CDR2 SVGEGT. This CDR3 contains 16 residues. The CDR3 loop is CASSRPPGGLPGELFF. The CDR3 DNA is TGTGCCAGCAGCCGTCCGCCCGGGGGTTTGCCCGGGGAGCTGTTTTTT.

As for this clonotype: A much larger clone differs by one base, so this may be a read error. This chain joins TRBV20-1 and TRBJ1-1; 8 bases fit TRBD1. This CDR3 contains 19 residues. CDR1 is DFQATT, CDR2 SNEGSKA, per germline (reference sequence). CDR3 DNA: TGCAATGCTAGCCCAACCCTGACAGGGGAAAAGAGAATGGGCACTGAAGCTTTCTTT. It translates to CNASPTLTGEKRMGTEAFF.

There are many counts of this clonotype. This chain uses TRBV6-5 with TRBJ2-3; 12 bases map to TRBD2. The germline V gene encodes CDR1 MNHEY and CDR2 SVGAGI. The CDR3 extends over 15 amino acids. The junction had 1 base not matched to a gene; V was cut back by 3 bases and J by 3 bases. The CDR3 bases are TGTGCCAGCAGTTATCTAGCGGGAGGGACAGATACGCAGTATTTT. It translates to CASSYLAGGTDTQYF.

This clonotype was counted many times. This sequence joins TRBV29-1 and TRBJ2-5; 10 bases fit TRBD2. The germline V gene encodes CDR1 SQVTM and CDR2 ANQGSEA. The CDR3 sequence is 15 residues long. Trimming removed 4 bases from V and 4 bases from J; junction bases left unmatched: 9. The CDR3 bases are TGCAGCGTTGCGCCCGCAGCGGGAGGGTCAGAGACCCAGTACTTC. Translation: CSVAPAAGGSETQYF.

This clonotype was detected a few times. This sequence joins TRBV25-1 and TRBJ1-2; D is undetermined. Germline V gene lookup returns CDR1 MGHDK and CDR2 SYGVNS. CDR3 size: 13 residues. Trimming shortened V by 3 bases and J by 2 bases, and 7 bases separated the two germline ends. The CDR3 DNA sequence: TGTGCCAGCAGTGAGTCGCTAAACTATGGCTACACCTTC. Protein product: CASSESLNYGYTF.